This TCR beta chain was retrieved from a study of CXCR3-negative and CXCR3-positive naive CD8 T cells. General study points: Greater hydrophobicity was found in TRB CDR3s of CXCR3-positive naive cells than of CXCR3-negative naive cells. Sequencing showed both naive subsets with comparably high diversity, and memory CD8+ cells much lower.

Investigators sorted each CD8+ T cell subset in triplicate, taking over 250,000 cells each time. Among CD8+ T cells, naive ones were CD45RO-CCR7+CD27+CD95-. Researchers prepared the TRB cDNA libraries using 5' RACE with UMI labels. TCRdb reanalyzed the 5' RACE reads and collapses them to one entry per CDR3 protein, without DNA. This sample's clone table lists around 65,000 distinct CDR3 sequences. Germline V lookup: CDR1 LNHDA, CDR2 SQIVND (reference sequence). This CDR3 is built from 15 residues. Of note for this clonotype: Its antigen is currently unknown.

The sequenced sample consisted of naive CXCR3+ CD8+ T cells from blood. Documented subset: CD45RO-CCR7+CD27+CD95- naive CD8+ T cells expressing CXCR3 (TNR3+). This chain joins TRBV19 and TRBJ2-1; without DNA, the TCRdb call of TRBD1 cannot be checked. The TCR sequence derives from a human donor in good health. Some clones in this sample may be carry-over from other donors' samples. The CDR3 protein is CASSISGGLYNEQFF.